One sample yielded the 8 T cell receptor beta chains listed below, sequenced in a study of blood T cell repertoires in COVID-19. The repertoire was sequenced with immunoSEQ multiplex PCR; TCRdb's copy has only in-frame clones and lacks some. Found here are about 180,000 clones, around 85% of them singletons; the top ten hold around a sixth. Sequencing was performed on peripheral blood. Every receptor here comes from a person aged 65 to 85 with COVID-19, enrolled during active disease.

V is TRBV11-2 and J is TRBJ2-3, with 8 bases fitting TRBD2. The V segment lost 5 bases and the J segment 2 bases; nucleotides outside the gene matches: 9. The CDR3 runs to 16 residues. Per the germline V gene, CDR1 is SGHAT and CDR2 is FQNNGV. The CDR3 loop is CASSTGRLANTDTQYF. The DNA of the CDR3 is TGTGCCAGCAGCACGGGTAGACTAGCGAACACAGATACGCAGTATTTT.

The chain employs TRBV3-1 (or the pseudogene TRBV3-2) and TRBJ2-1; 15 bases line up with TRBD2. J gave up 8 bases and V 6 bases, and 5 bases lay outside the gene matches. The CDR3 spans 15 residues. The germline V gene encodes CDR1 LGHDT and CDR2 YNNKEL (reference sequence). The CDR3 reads CASRGLAGGLDEQFF. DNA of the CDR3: TGTGCCAGCAGGGGACTAGCGGGGGGCTTGGATGAGCAGTTCTTC.

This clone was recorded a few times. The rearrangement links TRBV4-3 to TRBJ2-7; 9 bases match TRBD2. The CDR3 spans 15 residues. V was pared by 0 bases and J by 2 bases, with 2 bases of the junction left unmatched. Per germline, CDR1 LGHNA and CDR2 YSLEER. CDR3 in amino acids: CASSQDKRGAYEQYF. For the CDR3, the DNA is TGCGCCAGCAGCCAAGATAAGCGGGGGGCCTACGAGCAGTACTTC.

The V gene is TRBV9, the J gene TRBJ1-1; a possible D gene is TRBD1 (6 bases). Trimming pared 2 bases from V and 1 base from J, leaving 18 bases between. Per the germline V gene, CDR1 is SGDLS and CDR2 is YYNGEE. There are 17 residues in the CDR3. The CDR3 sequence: CASSVGQGSSRNTEAFF. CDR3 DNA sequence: TGTGCCAGCAGCGTTGGGCAGGGGTCCTCCCGGAACACTGAAGCTTTCTTT.

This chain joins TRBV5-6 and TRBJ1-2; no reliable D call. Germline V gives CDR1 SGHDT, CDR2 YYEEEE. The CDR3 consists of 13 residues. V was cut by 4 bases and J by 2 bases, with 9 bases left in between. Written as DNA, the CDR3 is TGTGCCAGCAGCGAACCTACCAACTATGGCTACACCTTC. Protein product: CASSEPTNYGYTF.

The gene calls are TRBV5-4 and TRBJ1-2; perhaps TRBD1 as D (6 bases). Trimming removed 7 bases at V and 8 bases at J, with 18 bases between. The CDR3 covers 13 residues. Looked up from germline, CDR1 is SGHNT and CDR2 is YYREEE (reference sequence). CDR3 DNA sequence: TGTGCCAGCGAATTAACGCAGGGGTCCGGCTACACCTTC. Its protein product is CASELTQGSGYTF.

The CDR3 DNA follows: TGTGCCAGCAGCGTCCTGCGGGTGGATACGCAGTATTTT. It yields the protein CASSVLRVDTQYF. The chain combines TRBV11-2 with TRBJ2-3, with a weak D call TRBD2 (5 bases). Trimming pared 5 bases from V and 6 bases from J, leaving 12 bases between. The CDR3 is 13 amino acids. The germline CDR1 and CDR2 sequences are SGHAT and FQNNGV. The variable domain in full, completed from reference TRBV11-2 and TRBJ2-3, reads EAGVAQSPRYKIIEKRQSVAFWCNPISGHATLYWYQQILGQGPKLLIQFQNNGVVDDSQLPKDRFSAERLKGVDSTLKIQPAKLEDSAVYLCASSVLRVDTQYFGPGTRLTVL.

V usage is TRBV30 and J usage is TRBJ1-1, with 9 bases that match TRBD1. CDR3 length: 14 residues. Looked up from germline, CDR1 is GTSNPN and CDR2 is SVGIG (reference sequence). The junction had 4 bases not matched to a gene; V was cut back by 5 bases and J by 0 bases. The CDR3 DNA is TGTGCCTGGGGGGGACAGGGAATGAACACTGAAGCTTTCTTT. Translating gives CAWGGQGMNTEAFF.